This TCR beta chain was found in a study of T cell repertoires in cytomegalovirus infection. Study-level points and caveats: The cumulative frequency of public TCR beta families identified carriers of CMV plus the relevant HLA. What dominated the ex vivo response were HLA-C-restricted CMV-specific TCR beta clonotypes.

Concerning this clonotype: Its cognate antigen is unknown.

The V end lost 4 bases, the J end lost 8 bases, and 20 bases lay between the germline ends. CDR3 length: 14 amino acids. CDR1 is GTSNPN, CDR2 SVGIG, per germline (reference sequence). From the reads, TCRdb called clonotypes with MiXCR, one entry per CDR3 protein. The table includes hundreds of thousands of distinct CDR3 sequences, around 32% detected once. The sequence came from a human donor in good health (CMV status not recorded). Some clones in this sample may be carry-over from other donors' samples. This specimen consisted of cultured PBMCs, obtained from culture after CMV antigen stimulation. The chain links TRBV30 to TRBJ1-2, with a tentative D call TRBD1 (5 bases). CDR3 coding DNA: TGTGCCTGGATGTCGGTTCGGCAGGGAAGCGGCTACACCTTC. Amino acid sequence: CAWMSVRQGSGYTF.